The 5 T cell receptor beta chains reported below all come from one sample, sequenced in a study of blood T cell repertoires in COVID-19. The assay was immunoSEQ multiplex PCR, and TCRdb's table has in-frame clones only and misses some. This sample yields about 230,000 clones, of which approximately 84% are seen a single time; under 14% belongs to the top ten. What was sequenced was peripheral blood. The receptor set was obtained from a man in his fifties or sixties with COVID-19, enrolled during active disease.

V and J are TRBV6-7 and TRBJ2-7, with D maybe TRBD2 (5 bases). TRBV6-7 is placed among ORFs of uncertain function. This CDR3 comprises 20 residues. V lost 3 bases and J lost 7, with 34 bases in between. CDR3 region: CASSYVSRSIGLDESLEQYF. The CDR3 region has the DNA TGTGCCAGCAGTTATGTCTCAAGAAGTATAGGACTGGACGAAAGCCTGGAGCAGTACTTC.

This sequence joins TRBV11-2 and TRBJ1-3; D is unresolved. Looked up from germline, CDR1 is SGHAT and CDR2 is FQNNGV. This CDR3 is 20 amino acids long. V was shortened by 0 bases and J by 0 bases, with 21 bases between the two germline ends. This CDR3 is CASSLEGWEVWRHSGNTIYF. The CDR3 coding sequence is TGTGCCAGCAGCTTAGAAGGATGGGAGGTGTGGCGCCACTCTGGAAACACCATATATTTT.

The V and J genes are TRBV2 and TRBJ2-7, with 8 bases aligning to TRBD2. This CDR3 comprises 13 residues. Germline V gene lookup returns CDR1 SNHLY and CDR2 FYNNEI. Losses at the gene ends were 4 bases for V and 7 bases for J; bases not matched to a gene: 6. The CDR3 loop is CASSAGGPLEQYF. CDR3 in DNA: TGTGCCAGCAGTGCGGGAGGGCCTCTTGAGCAGTACTTC.

The genes are TRBV2 and TRBJ1-4, with unresolved D. The germline V gene encodes CDR1 SNHLY and CDR2 FYNNEI. The CDR3 extends over 14 amino acids. V dropped 7 bases and J dropped 5 bases, with 14 bases sitting between them. Here the CDR3 DNA reads TGTGCCAGCACGGCGGGAACCCGAAATGAAAAACTGTTTTTT. This encodes CASTAGTRNEKLFF.

V usage is TRBV28 and J usage is TRBJ1-4; D is undetermined. The ends were cut back, 7 bases at V and 8 bases at J, with 20 bases in the middle. Germline V CDR1 and CDR2: MDHEN, SYDVKM. The CDR3 loop spans 15 amino acids. CDR3 DNA: TGTGCCAGCACCCCCCAGCGGGGTGGCTCCGAAAAACTGTTTTTT. It is translated as CASTPQRGGSEKLFF. Full variable domain (rest looked up from reference TRBV28 and TRBJ1-4): DVKVTQSSRYLVKRTGEKVFLECVQDMDHENMFWYRQDPGLGLRLIYFSYDVKMKEKGDIPEGYSVSREKKERFSLILESASTNQTSMYLCASTPQRGGSEKLFFGSGTQLSVL.